The rows below give T cell receptor beta chains drawn from one sample of a study of T-cell reconstitution after alpha-beta-depleted transplantation in children. TCRdb re-called the PCR reads through MiXCR, storing one row per CDR3 protein. The data show about 100,000 distinct CDR3 sequences, around 6.4% seen once. The sequencing here drew on PBMCs, mostly from graft donor cells, taken 360 days after TCRalphabeta/CD19-depleted stem cell transplant. The receptors shown here come from a male patient between 2 and 10 years old who had a stem cell transplant for acute lymphoblastic leukemia, so the T cells may come from the graft donor. Each CDR3 is given without its conserved first and last residue. Fields, in order: J gene, V gene, CDR3 protein.

J: TRBJ2-7
V: TRBV9
CDR3: ASSVGGRSSYEQY

J: TRBJ2-7
V: TRBV5-6
CDR3: ASSYGTGAYEQY

J: TRBJ2-5
V: TRBV4-3
CDR3: ASSQDWGETQY

J: TRBJ2-7
V: TRBV5-6
CDR3: ASSLRGTSRYEQY

J: TRBJ2-7
V: TRBV27
CDR3: ASSRGTAYEQY

J: TRBJ1-2
V: TRBV11-2
CDR3: ASSSLGRGLRWHLLYGYT

J: TRBJ2-2
V: TRBV12-3/TRBV12-4
CDR3: ASSLRTGGLTGELF

J: TRBJ2-1
V: TRBV7-9
CDR3: ASSLVRSREQF

J: TRBJ2-1
V: TRBV11-2
CDR3: ASTGGGVYNEQF

J: TRBJ1-6
V: TRBV7-9
CDR3: ASSPTGTGGSPLH

J: TRBJ1-5
V: TRBV7-9
CDR3: ASSPLTGGHQPQH

J: TRBJ2-5
V: TRBV6-2/TRBV6-3
CDR3: ASSWTPQGTQY

J: TRBJ1-6
V: TRBV7-2
CDR3: ASSLRGSSYNSPLH

J: TRBJ1-1
V: TRBV2
CDR3: ASSVGRYTEAL

J: TRBJ2-7
V: TRBV2
CDR3: ASTGRDPY

J: TRBJ2-3
V: TRBV4-1
CDR3: ASSQAQGDTQY

J: TRBJ2-1
V: TRBV5-1
CDR3: ASSAGTSGASDEQF

J: TRBJ2-1
V: TRBV20-1
CDR3: SAQRAPSSYNEQF

J: TRBJ2-3
V: TRBV4-3
CDR3: ASSPHLLDRRITDTQY

J: TRBJ2-6
V: TRBV7-9
CDR3: ASSPIYSGANVLT

J: TRBJ2-3
V: TRBV20-1
CDR3: SAPGRTDTQY

J: TRBJ2-3
V: TRBV7-2
CDR3: ASSPRTGATTDTQY

J: TRBJ2-3
V: TRBV28
CDR3: ASSLKFVQLDTQY

J: TRBJ2-7
V: TRBV27
CDR3: ASSLSQEGEQY

J: TRBJ1-3
V: TRBV28
CDR3: ASSLRSGGNTIY

J: TRBJ1-5
V: TRBV27
CDR3: ASSLRGGQPQH

J: TRBJ1-4
V: TRBV28
CDR3: ASSQQGMNEKLF